These 2 T cell receptor beta chains were all obtained from the same sample, sequenced in a study of T cell repertoires in cytomegalovirus infection. TCRdb passed the reads through MiXCR, listing each CDR3 protein once. The sample holds more than 650,000 distinct CDR3 sequences, roughly a third seen once. Source material: PBMCs. The receptors here all came from a human donor in good health (CMV status not recorded). Some clones in this sample may be carry-over from other donors' samples.

This clonotype was recorded only once. V and J are TRBV4-1 and TRBJ2-7; the D gene is possibly TRBD2 (5 bases). There are 14 residues in the CDR3. The germline V gene encodes CDR1 MGHRA and CDR2 YSYEKL. V lost 0 bases, J lost 4 bases, and 10 bases lay in between. The CDR3 DNA follows: TGCGCCAGCAGCCAAGAATGGGTAGCGTACGAGCAGTACTTC. Its protein is CASSQEWVAYEQYF.

This clonotype was seen ten or more times. This rearrangement joins TRBV24-1 to TRBJ2-7, with 9 bases lining up with TRBD2. V lost 10 bases to trimming and J lost 7 bases; unmatched junction nucleotides: 7. Germline assignment: CDR1 KGHDR and CDR2 SFDVKD. This CDR3 spans 12 amino acids. The CDR3 bases are TGTGCCACTAGCGGGAGTGGGAAAGAGCAGTACTTC. Its protein product is CATSGSGKEQYF.